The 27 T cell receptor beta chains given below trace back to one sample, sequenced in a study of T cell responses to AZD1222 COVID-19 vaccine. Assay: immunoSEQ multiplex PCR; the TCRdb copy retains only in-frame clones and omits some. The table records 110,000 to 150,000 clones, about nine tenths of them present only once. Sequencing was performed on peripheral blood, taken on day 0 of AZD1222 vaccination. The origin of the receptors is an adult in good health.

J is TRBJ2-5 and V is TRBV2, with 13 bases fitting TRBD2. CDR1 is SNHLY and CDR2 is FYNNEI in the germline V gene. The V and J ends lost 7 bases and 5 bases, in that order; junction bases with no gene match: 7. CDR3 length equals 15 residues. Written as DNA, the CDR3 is TGTGCCAGCACCGGACTAGCGGGAGTACAGGAGACCCAGTACTTC. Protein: CASTGLAGVQETQYF. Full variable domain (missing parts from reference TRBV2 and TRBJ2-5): EPEVTQTPSHQVTQMGQEVILRCVPISNHLYFYWYRQILGQKVEFLVSFYNNEISEKSEIFDDQFSVERPDGSNFTLKIRSTKLEDSAMYFCASTGLAGVQETQYFGPGTRLLVL.

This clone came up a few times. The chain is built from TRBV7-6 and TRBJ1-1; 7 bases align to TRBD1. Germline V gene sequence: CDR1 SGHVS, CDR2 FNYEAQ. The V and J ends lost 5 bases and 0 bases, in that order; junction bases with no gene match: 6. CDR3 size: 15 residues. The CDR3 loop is CASSPPRGMNTEAFF. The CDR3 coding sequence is TGTGCCAGCAGCCCCCCCAGGGGGATGAACACTGAAGCTTTCTTT.

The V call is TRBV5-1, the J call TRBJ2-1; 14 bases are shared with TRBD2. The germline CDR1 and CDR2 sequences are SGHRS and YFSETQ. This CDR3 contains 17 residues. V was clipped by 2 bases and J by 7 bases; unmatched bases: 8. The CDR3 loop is CASSLPGLAGAVNEQFF. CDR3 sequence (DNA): TGCGCCAGCAGCTTACCGGGACTAGCGGGGGCCGTGAATGAGCAGTTCTTC.

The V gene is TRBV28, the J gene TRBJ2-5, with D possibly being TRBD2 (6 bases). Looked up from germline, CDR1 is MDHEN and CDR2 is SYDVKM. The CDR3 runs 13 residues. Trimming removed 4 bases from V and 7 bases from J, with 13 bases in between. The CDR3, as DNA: TGTGCCAGCAGTTCCCGGGTCGGGGGGACCCAGTACTTC. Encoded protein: CASSSRVGGTQYF.

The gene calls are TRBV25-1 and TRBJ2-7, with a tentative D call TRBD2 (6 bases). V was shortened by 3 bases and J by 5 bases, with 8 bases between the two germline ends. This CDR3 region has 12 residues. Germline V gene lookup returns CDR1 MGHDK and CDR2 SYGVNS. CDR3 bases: TGTGCCAGCAGTGATTGGGGGGACGAGCAGTACTTC. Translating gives CASSDWGDEQYF.

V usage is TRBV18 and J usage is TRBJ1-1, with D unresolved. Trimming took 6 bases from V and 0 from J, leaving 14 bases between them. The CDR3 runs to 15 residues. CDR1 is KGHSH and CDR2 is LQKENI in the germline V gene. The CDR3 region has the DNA TGTGCCAGCTCGCCTGCTTCGGTTTTGAACACTGAAGCTTTCTTT. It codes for CASSPASVLNTEAFF.

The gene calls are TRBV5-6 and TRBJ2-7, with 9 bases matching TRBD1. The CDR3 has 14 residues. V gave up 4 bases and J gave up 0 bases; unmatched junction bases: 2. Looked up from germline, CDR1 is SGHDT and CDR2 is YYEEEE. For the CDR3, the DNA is TGTGCCAGCAGCGGGACAGGGAGCTCCTACGAGCAGTACTTC. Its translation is CASSGTGSSYEQYF.

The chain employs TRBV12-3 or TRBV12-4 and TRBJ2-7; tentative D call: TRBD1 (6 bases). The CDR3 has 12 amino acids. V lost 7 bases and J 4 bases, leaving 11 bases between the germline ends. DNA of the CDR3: TGTGCCAGCACCCTAGGGGGATACGAGCAGTACTTC. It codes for CASTLGGYEQYF.

The CDR3 DNA follows: TGTGCCAGCAGCTTATCAGCAGGGAGCCAGCCCCAGCATTTT. Translated, it gives CASSLSAGSQPQHF. The V call is TRBV13, the J call TRBJ1-5; TRBD1 might be the D (5 bases). There are 14 residues in the CDR3. Looked up from germline, CDR1 is PRHDT and CDR2 is FYEKMQ (reference sequence). V was trimmed by 2 bases and J by 7 bases, leaving 12 bases between them.

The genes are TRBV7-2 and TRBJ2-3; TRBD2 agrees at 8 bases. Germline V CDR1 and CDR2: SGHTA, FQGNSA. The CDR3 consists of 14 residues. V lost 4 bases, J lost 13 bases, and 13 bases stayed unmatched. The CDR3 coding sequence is TGTGCCAGCAGCTCAACCTTAGCGGGGCCCCCGAAGTATTTT. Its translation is CASSSTLAGPPKYF. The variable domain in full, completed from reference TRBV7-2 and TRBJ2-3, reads GAGVSQSPSNKVTEKGKDVELRCDPISGHTALYWYRQSLGQGLEFLIYFQGNSAPDKSGLPSDRFSAERTGGSVSTLTIQRTQQEDSAVYLCASSSTLAGPPKYFGPGTRLTVL.

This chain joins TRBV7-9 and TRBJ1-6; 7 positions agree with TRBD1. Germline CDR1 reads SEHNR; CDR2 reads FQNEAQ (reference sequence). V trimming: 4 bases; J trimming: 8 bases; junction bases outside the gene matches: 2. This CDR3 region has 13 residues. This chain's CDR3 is CASSSGTDSPLHF. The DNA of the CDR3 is TGTGCCAGCAGCTCCGGGACAGATTCACCCCTCCACTTT.

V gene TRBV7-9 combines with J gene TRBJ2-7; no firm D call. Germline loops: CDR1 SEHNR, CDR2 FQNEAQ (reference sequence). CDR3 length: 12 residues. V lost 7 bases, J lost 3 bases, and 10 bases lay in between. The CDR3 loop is CASTLTGYEQYF. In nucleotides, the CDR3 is TGTGCCAGCACCCTAACCGGCTACGAGCAGTACTTC.

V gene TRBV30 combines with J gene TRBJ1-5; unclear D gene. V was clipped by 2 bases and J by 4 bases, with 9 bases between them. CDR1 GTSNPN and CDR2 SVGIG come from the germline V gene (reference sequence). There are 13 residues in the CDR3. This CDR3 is CAWSRGENQPQHF. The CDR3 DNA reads TGTGCCTGGAGTCGGGGAGAGAATCAGCCCCAGCATTTT.

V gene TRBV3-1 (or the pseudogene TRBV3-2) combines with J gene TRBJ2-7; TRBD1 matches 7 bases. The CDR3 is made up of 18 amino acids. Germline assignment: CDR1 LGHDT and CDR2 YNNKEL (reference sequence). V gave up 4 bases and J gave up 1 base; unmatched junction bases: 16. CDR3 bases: TGTGCCAGCAGCCCAAGACGGGTCCGGACAGGCCCTTCCTACGAGCAGTACTTC. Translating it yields CASSPRRVRTGPSYEQYF.

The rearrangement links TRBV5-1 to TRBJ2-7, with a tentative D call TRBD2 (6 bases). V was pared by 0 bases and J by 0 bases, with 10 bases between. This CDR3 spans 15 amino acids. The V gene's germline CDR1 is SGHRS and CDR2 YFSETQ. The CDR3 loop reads CASSLEAGSSYEQYF. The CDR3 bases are TGCGCCAGCAGCTTGGAGGCGGGGAGCTCCTACGAGCAGTACTTC.

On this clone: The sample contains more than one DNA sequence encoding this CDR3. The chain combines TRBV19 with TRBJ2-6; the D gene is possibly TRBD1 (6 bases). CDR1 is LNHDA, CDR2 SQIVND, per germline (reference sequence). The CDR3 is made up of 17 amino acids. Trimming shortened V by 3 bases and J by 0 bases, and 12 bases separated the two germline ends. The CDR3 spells CASSIGQGSSGANVLTF. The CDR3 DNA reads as TGTGCCAGTAGTATCGGGCAGGGGAGCTCTGGGGCCAACGTCCTGACTTTC.

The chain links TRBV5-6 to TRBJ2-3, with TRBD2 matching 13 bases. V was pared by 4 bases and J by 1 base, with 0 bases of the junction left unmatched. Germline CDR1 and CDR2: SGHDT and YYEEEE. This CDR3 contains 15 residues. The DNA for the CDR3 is TGTGCCAGCAGCGGGACTAGCGGGGGCACAGATACGCAGTATTTT. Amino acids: CASSGTSGGTDTQYF.

CDR3 in amino acids: CASSITSTIYYGYTF. The CDR3 DNA sequence: TGTGCCAGTAGTATAACGTCAACAATTTACTATGGCTACACCTTC. This rearrangement joins TRBV19 to TRBJ1-2, with no clear D. The V and J ends lost 2 bases and 3 bases respectively, with 13 bases between them. The CDR3 loop spans 15 amino acids. Looked up from germline, CDR1 is LNHDA and CDR2 is SQIVND (reference sequence).

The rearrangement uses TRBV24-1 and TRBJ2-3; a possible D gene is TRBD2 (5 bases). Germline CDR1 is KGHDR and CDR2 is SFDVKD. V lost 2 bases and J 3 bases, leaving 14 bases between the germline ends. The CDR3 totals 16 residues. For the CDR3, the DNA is TGTGCCACCAGTGATTCGCGAGGGTTGGGAACAGATACGCAGTATTTT. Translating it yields CATSDSRGLGTDTQYF.

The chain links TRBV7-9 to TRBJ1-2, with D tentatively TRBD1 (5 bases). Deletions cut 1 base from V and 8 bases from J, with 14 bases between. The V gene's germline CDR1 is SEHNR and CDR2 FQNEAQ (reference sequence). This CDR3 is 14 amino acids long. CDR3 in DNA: TGTGCCAGCAGCTTAGGATCAGGGCTTGGGGGCTACACCTTC. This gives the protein CASSLGSGLGGYTF.

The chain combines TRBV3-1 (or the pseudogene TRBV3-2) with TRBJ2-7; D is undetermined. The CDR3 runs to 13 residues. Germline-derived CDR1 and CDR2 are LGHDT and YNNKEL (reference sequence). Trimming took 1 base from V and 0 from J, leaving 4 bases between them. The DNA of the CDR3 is TGTGCCAGCAGCCAAGCTCCCTCCTACGAGCAGTACTTC. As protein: CASSQAPSYEQYF.

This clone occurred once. Here the CDR3 reads CASTTDSTETQYF. The CDR3 DNA is TGTGCCAGCACTACGGACAGTACAGAGACCCAGTACTTC. The chain has TRBV6-6 and TRBJ2-5; D may be TRBD1 (6 bases). Germline-derived CDR1 and CDR2 are MNHNY and SVGAGI (reference sequence). Trimming left V 7 bases short and J 4 bases short, with 13 bases between. CDR3 length equals 13 residues.

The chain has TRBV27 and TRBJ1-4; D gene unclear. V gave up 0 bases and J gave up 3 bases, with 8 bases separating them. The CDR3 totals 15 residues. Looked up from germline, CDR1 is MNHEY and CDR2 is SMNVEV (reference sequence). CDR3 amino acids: CASSLSWASNEKLFF. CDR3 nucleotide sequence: TGTGCCAGCAGTTTATCGTGGGCGTCTAATGAAAAACTGTTTTTT.

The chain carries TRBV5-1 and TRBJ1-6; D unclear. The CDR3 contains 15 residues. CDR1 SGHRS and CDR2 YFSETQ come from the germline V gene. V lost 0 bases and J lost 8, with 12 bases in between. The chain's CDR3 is CASSLVRARDSPLHF. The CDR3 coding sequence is TGCGCCAGCAGCTTGGTGAGGGCGCGGGATTCACCCCTCCACTTT.

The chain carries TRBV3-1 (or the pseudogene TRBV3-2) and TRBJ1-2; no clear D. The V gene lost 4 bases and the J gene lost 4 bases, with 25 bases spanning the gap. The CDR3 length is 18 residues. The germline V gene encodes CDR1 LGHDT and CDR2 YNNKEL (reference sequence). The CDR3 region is CASSLTNWSRSAPYGYTF. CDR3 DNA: TGTGCCAGCAGCCTAACAAATTGGAGCCGTTCCGCTCCCTATGGCTACACCTTC.

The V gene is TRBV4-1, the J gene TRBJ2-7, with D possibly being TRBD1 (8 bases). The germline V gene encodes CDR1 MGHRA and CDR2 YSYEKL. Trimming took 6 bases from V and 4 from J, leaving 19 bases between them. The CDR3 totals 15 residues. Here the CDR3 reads CASRPGQGGGYEQYF. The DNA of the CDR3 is TGCGCCAGCAGACCCGGACAGGGAGGGGGGTACGAGCAGTACTTC.

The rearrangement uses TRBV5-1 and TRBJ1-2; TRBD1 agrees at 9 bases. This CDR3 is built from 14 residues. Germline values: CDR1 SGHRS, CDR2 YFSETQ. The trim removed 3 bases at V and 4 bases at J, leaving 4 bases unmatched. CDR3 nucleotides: TGCGCCAGCAGCTCCGGACAGGGGAGCTATGGCTACACCTTC. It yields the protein CASSSGQGSYGYTF.